These 21 T cell receptor beta chains originate from one sample sequenced in a study of T cell repertoires in cytomegalovirus infection. A single record per CDR3 protein comes from TCRdb applying MiXCR to the reads. The sample lists approximately 500,000 distinct CDR3 sequences, approximately 11% occurring once. Sequenced input: PBMCs. Source of these receptors: a human donor in good health (CMV status not recorded). Some clones in this sample may be carry-over from other donors' samples.

The J gene is TRBJ2-6, the V gene TRBV11-2; 8 nucleotides match TRBD2. V lost 11 bases, J lost 2 bases, and 2 bases stayed unmatched. From germline, CDR1 is SGHAT and CDR2 FQNNGV. This CDR3 is 13 amino acids long. The DNA for the CDR3 is TGTGCCTGCGGGGGGACTGGGGCCAACGTCCTGACTTTC. Amino acids: CACGGTGANVLTF.

The table lists this clonotype with a few counts. The chain has TRBV12-3 or TRBV12-4 and TRBJ2-2; D perhaps matches TRBD1 (5 bases). This CDR3 spans 13 amino acids. Trimming removed 10 bases from V and 0 bases from J, with 9 bases in between. Here the CDR3 DNA reads TGTGCCATCCAGGGCTCGAACACCGGGGAGCTGTTTTTT. Its translation: CAIQGSNTGELFF.

This clonotype appeared once. The genes are TRBV24-1 and TRBJ2-7, with TRBD2 identical over 10 bases. Germline CDR1 KGHDR, CDR2 SFDVKD. CDR3 length: 16 residues. J was trimmed by 3 bases and V by 1 base; bases with no gene match: 5. The CDR3, as DNA: TGTGCCACCAGTGATTTCAAGACTAGCGGGCTCTACGAGCAGTACTTC. This gives the protein CATSDFKTSGLYEQYF.

This clonotype was detected ten times or more. The chain combines TRBV11-2 with TRBJ2-5; TRBD1 matches 7 bases. Per germline, CDR1 SGHAT and CDR2 FQNNGV. The CDR3 loop spans 15 amino acids. V trimming: 2 bases; J trimming: 3 bases; junction bases outside the gene matches: 6. CDR3 coding DNA: TGTGCCAGCAGCTTATTGGGGGACAGCGAAGAGACCCAGTACTTC. It codes for CASSLLGDSEETQYF.

The chain joins TRBV28 to TRBJ2-1; perhaps TRBD1 as D (6 bases). V was pared by 5 bases and J by 4 bases, with 18 bases between. The CDR3 length is 16 residues. Per germline, CDR1 MDHEN and CDR2 SYDVKM. CDR3 region: CASSLSGDVPYNEQFF. As DNA, the CDR3 is TGTGCCAGCAGTCTTTCAGGGGACGTGCCATACAATGAGCAGTTCTTC. Together with reference TRBV28 and TRBJ2-1, the CDR3 gives the full variable domain: DVKVTQSSRYLVKRTGEKVFLECVQDMDHENMFWYRQDPGLGLRLIYFSYDVKMKEKGDIPEGYSVSREKKERFSLILESASTNQTSMYLCASSLSGDVPYNEQFFGPGTRLTVL.

Points on this clonotype: This may be a read error, as it is one base from a much larger clone. The chain employs TRBV7-3 and TRBJ1-6; D is ambiguous. V was shortened by 3 bases and J by 10 bases, with 7 bases between the two germline ends. This CDR3 has 12 residues. The germline gives CDR1 SGHTA, CDR2 FQGTGA. CDR3 nucleotides: TGTGCCAGCAGCTTGAGTAAGTCACCCCTCCACTTT. Protein: CASSLSKSPLHF.

This clonotype was picked up many times. The chain couples TRBV7-8 to TRBJ2-1; D is perhaps TRBD1 (6 bases). Deletions cut 4 bases from V and 4 bases from J, with 14 bases between. The germline gives CDR1 SGHVS, CDR2 FQNEAQ. CDR3 size: 15 residues. The CDR3: CASSYTRQGYNEQFF. Here the CDR3 DNA reads TGTGCCAGCAGCTACACGAGGCAGGGGTACAATGAGCAGTTCTTC.

The rearrangement links TRBV29-1 to TRBJ1-2; 9 nucleotides align to TRBD1. CDR1 is SQVTM, CDR2 ANQGSEA, per germline. The CDR3 runs to 14 residues. The trim removed 7 bases at V and 7 bases at J, leaving 13 bases unmatched. As DNA, the CDR3 is TGCAGCGCCTTAGAGGGGACAGGGATTTCTGGCTACACCTTC. This encodes CSALEGTGISGYTF.

V is TRBV12-3 or TRBV12-4 and J is TRBJ1-2; 7 bases are shared with TRBD1. J gave up 8 bases and V 3 bases, and 6 bases lay outside the gene matches. The CDR3 runs 13 residues. CDR3 sequence (DNA): TGTGCCAGCAGTTTCTATACAGGGGAAGGCTACACCTTC. Protein sequence: CASSFYTGEGYTF.

This clonotype was seen a few times. This chain uses TRBV5-6 with TRBJ1-2; 7 bases agree with TRBD1. CDR1 is SGHDT and CDR2 is YYEEEE in the germline V gene. Losses at the gene ends were 6 bases for V and 5 bases for J; bases not matched to a gene: 13. CDR3 size: 15 residues. In nucleotides, the CDR3 is TGTGCCAGCACCACCCTAGGGGGCGGAAAATATGGCTACACCTTC. Its translation is CASTTLGGGKYGYTF.

The table lists this clonotype with many counts. The V call is TRBV20-1, the J call TRBJ2-7; TRBD2 is a possible D gene (5 bases). Trimming shortened V by 8 bases and J by 0 bases, and 17 bases separated the two germline ends. The CDR3 runs 14 residues. The germline V gene encodes CDR1 DFQATT and CDR2 SNEGSKA (reference sequence). The CDR3 loop reads CSPLVAAGSYEQYF. The CDR3 region has the DNA TGCAGTCCATTGGTGGCGGCGGGCTCCTACGAGCAGTACTTC.

This clonotype has at least ten counts. The rearrangement uses TRBV12-3 or TRBV12-4 and TRBJ1-3, with unresolved D. This CDR3 spans 15 amino acids. V gave up 9 bases and J gave up 0 bases, with 15 bases separating them. CDR3 amino acids: CASQSFSLSGNTIYF. In DNA, the CDR3 is TGTGCCAGTCAAAGCTTCAGCCTCTCTGGAAACACCATATATTTT.

This clonotype was seen at least ten times. This sequence joins TRBV7-2 and TRBJ2-3; 8 bases match TRBD2. Germline values: CDR1 SGHTA, CDR2 FQGNSA. This CDR3 is built from 15 residues. The ends lost 0 bases at V and 4 bases at J; junction bases unmatched: 3. The CDR3 loop reads CASSLASGSSDTQYF. As DNA, the CDR3 is TGTGCCAGCAGCTTAGCGAGCGGGAGTTCAGATACGCAGTATTTT.

This clonotype occurred a few times. The chain carries TRBV20-1 and TRBJ1-2; a possible D gene is TRBD1 (6 bases). V was clipped by 0 bases and J by 4 bases, with 12 bases between them. The germline V gene has CDR1 DFQATT and CDR2 SNEGSKA (reference sequence). The CDR3 is made up of 14 amino acids. CDR3 sequence (DNA): TGCAGTGCTAGAGATGCAGGGGCTCTCTATGGCTACACCTTC. It specifies CSARDAGALYGYTF.

This clonotype was seen many times. The chain carries TRBV19 and TRBJ1-1, with D hard to call. The CDR3 has 14 amino acids. Germline CDR1 reads LNHDA; CDR2 reads SQIVND (reference sequence). The ends were cut back, 5 bases at V and 1 base at J, with 11 bases in the middle. As DNA, the CDR3 is TGTGCCAGTAGTGCTTCCAGGTCGAACACTGAAGCTTTCTTT. Translating it yields CASSASRSNTEAFF.

The chain carries TRBV29-1 and TRBJ2-3; TRBD2 matches at 8 bases. CDR3 length: 15 amino acids. In germline, CDR1 is SQVTM, CDR2 ANQGSEA. Trimming cost V 1 base and J 6 bases; bases outside gene matches: 9. CDR3 nucleotides: TGCAGCGTTGAAGGGGGGACGGGGGGGCCTGATACGCAGTATTTT. This encodes CSVEGGTGGPDTQYF.

This clonotype was seen at least ten times. The rearrangement uses TRBV10-3 and TRBJ2-5; the D gene is possibly TRBD1 (6 bases). V was cut by 6 bases and J by 1 base, with 9 bases left in between. The CDR3 sequence is 13 residues long. Germline V CDR1 and CDR2: ENHRY, SYGVKD. CDR3 coding DNA: TGTGCCATCAGCCGGGACACCCAAGAGACCCAGTACTTC. Translating gives CAISRDTQETQYF.

A few counts support this clonotype. The genes are TRBV24-1 and TRBJ2-7; 8 bases align to TRBD1. V dropped 9 bases and J dropped 4; count of bases not matched to a gene: 1. This CDR3 contains 11 residues. Germline V gives CDR1 KGHDR, CDR2 SFDVKD. CDR3 loop: CATGQGYEQYF. The CDR3 DNA reads TGTGCCACCGGACAGGGTTACGAGCAGTACTTC.

The CDR3 here is CASSELSRGRETQYF. Here the CDR3 DNA reads TGTGCCAGCAGTGAATTGAGCAGGGGGCGAGAGACCCAGTACTTC. The rearrangement links TRBV2 to TRBJ2-5; the match to TRBD1 covers 8 bases. Germline CDR1 is SNHLY and CDR2 is FYNNEI. This CDR3 is 15 amino acids long. Trimming cost V 2 bases and J 4 bases; bases outside gene matches: 6.

This clonotype was counted at least ten times. This chain connects TRBV12-3 or TRBV12-4 to TRBJ2-5, with a weak D call TRBD2 (6 bases). The CDR3 runs to 14 residues. Trimming took 6 bases from V and 2 from J, leaving 13 bases between them. CDR3 sequence: CASSARDSQETQYF. The CDR3 DNA reads TGTGCCAGCAGCGCCCGGGACTCTCAAGAGACCCAGTACTTC.

Of note for this clonotype: One base away lies a much larger clone, so this may be a sequencing read error. Likely a read error: the CDR3 ends without its conserved phenylalanine or tryptophan. The rearrangement links TRBV11-2 to TRBJ2-7; the match to TRBD1 covers 7 bases. There are 15 residues in the CDR3. Germline V lookup: CDR1 SGHAT, CDR2 FQNNGV. Unmatched junction bases numbered 7, after V lost 2 bases and J lost 3 bases. Written as DNA, the CDR3 is TGTGCCAGCAGCTTAAGCCGACAGGGTTTCTACGAGCAGTACATC. It codes for CASSLSRQGFYEQYI.